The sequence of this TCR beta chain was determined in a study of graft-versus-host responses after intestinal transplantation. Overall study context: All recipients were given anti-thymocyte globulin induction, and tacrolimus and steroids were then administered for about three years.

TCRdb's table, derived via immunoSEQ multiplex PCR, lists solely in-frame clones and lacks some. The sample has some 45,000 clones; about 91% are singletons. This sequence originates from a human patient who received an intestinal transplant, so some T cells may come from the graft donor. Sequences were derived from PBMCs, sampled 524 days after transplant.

The CDR3 sequence: CASSLANAAPTYNEQFF. The DNA for the CDR3 is TGTGCCAGCAGCTTAGCGAATGCGGCGCCTACCTACAATGAGCAGTTCTTC. This chain uses TRBV7-2 with TRBJ2-1; D remains unclear. CDR3 length equals 17 residues. V was pared by 0 bases and J by 2 bases, with 14 bases between. Germline V gene lookup returns CDR1 SGHTA and CDR2 FQGNSA.